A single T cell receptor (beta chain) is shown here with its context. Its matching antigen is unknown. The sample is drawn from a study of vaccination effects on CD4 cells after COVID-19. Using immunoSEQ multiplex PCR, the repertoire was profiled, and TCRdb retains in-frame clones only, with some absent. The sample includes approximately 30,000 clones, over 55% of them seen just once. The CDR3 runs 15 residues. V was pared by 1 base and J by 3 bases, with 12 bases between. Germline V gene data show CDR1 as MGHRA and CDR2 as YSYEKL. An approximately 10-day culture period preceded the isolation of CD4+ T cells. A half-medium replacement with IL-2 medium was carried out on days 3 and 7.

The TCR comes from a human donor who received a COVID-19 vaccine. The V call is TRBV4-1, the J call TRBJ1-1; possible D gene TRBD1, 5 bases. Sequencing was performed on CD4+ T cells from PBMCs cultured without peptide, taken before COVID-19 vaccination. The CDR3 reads CASSQGTWGDTEAFF. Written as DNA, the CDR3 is TGCGCCAGCAGCCAAGGTACGTGGGGGGACACTGAAGCTTTCTTT.